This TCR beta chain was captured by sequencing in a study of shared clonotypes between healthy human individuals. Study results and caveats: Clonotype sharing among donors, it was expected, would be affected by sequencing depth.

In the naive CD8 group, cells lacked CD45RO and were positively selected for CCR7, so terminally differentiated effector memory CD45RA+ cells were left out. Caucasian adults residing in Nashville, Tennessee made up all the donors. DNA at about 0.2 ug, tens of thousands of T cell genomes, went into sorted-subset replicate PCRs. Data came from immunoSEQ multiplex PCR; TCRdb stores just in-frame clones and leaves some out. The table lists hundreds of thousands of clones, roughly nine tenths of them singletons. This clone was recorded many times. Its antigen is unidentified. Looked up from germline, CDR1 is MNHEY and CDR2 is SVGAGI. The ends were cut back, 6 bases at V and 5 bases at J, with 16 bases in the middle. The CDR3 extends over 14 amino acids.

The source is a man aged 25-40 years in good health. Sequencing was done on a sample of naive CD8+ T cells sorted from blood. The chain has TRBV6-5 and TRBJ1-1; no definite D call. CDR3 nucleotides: TGTGCCAGCAGCTCCGTGAATGCGGCTACTGAAGCTTTCTTT. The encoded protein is CASSSVNAATEAFF.